The present TCR beta chain was sequenced within a study of regulatory T cells in long-lasting Graves disease. Time point defined: newly diagnosed GD, antithyroid drugs for less than 3 months. Researchers made the TCR library from RNA that was extracted from PBMCs. This clonotype showed up just a few times. Arm-PCR of CDR3 regions and iRepertoire HTBI primers were the basis on which TCR beta libraries were built. One entry per CDR3 protein, called by TCRdb with MiXCR from the multiplex PCR reads. The sample records hundreds of thousands of distinct CDR3 sequences, roughly 15% being singletons. CDR3 length equals 18 residues. With 0 bases clipped from V and 3 bases from J, the junction kept 12 bases outside the gene matches. Per germline, CDR1 DFQATT and CDR2 SNEGSKA (reference sequence). These data also featured in a second study, about T cells in Graves' hyperthyroidism and ophthalmopathy.

The chain uses TRBV20-1 and TRBJ2-7; TRBD2 aligns across 12 bases. Sample: peripheral blood mononuclear cells (PBMCs), taken at new diagnosis, from a patient treated with antithyroid drugs. This TCR derives from a woman aged 25 to 39 with Graves disease. CDR3 in amino acids: CSARDEASGRAFIYEQYF. The CDR3 region has the DNA TGCAGTGCTAGAGATGAAGCTAGCGGGAGGGCCTTCATCTACGAGCAGTACTTC.